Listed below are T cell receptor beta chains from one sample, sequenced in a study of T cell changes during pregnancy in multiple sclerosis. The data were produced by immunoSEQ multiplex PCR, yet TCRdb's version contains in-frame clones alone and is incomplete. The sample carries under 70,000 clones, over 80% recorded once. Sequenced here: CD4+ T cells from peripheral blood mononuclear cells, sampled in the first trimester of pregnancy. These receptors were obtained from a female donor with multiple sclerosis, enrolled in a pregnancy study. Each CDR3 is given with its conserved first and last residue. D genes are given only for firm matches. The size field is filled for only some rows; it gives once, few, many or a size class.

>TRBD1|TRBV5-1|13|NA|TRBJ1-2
TGCGCCAGCAGCTTCCTACAGGGGGATGGCTACACCTTC
CASSFLQGDGYTF
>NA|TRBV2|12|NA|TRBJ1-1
TGTGCCAGCAGCTATCAACAGGCTGAAGCTTTCTTT
CASSYQQAEAFF
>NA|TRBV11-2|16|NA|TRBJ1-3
TGTGCCAGCACCCTAATGCAGGGGTTTTCAGGAAACACCATATATTTT
CASTLMQGFSGNTIYF
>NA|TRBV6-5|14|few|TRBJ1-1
TGTGCCAGCAGTTACCGGGGGACGGACACTGAAGCTTTCTTT
CASSYRGTDTEAFF
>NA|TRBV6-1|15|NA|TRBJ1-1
TGTGCCAGCAGTGTTAAACAGGGAATGAACACTGAAGCTTTCTTT
CASSVKQGMNTEAFF
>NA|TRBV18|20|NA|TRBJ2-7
TGTGCCAGCTCACCTTTGGGAGGAGGGGTTCCTACGAGCAGCGGGTTGGGGCAGTACTTC
CASSPLGGGVPTSSGLGQYF
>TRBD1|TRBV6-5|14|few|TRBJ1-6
TGTGCCAGCACCAGACAGGGAAGTAACGCACCCCTCCACTTT
CASTRQGSNAPLHF
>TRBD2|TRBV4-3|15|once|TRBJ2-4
TGCGCCAGCAGCCAAGAGTCTCTAGCGGGGGGCCCGAGTTACTTC
CASSQESLAGGPSYF
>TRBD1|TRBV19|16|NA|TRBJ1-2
TGTGCCAGTAGTATGGACAGGAGGGGAACTAACTATGGCTACACCTTC
CASSMDRRGTNYGYTF
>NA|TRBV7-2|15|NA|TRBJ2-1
TGTGCCAGCCTTTATAGCGTCACCATTGGAAATGAGCAGTTCTTC
CASLYSVTIGNEQFF
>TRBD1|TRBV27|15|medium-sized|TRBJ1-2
TGTGCCAGCAGCAAAACGGGACAGGGGAGACGAGGCTACACCTTC
CASSKTGQGRRGYTF
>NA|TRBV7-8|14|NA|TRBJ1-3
TGTGCCACCAGGCGCCGAAGCTCTGGAAACACCATATATTTT
CATRRRSSGNTIYF
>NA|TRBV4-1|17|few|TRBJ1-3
TGCGCCAGCAGCCAATTACGAACAGCCGGCTCTGGAAACACCATATATTTT
CASSQLRTAGSGNTIYF
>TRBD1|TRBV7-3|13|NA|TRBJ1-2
TGTGCCAGCAGCTCGGGACAGAGGAATGGCTACACCTTC
CASSSGQRNGYTF
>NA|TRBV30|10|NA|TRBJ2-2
TGTGCCTACTCCACCGGGGAGCTGTTTTTT
CAYSTGELFF
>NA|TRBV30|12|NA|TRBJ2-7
TGTGCCTGGAGTAAGGTGGTCGGGGAGCAGTACTTC
CAWSKVVGEQYF
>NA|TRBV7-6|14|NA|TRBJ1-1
TGTGCCAGCAGCTTAGTCGGGAAGAACACTGAAGCTTTCTTT
CASSLVGKNTEAFF
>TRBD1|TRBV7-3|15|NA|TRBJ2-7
TGTGCCAGCAGCCTAGGACAGGGGGTCTCCTACGAGCAGTACTTC
CASSLGQGVSYEQYF
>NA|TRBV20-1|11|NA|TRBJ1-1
TGCAGTGCCACGCGGGTTACTGAAGCTTTCTTT
CSATRVTEAFF
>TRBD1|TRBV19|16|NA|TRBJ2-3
TGTGCCAGTAGCCCCCCTCGGGACAGACGAGCAGATACGCAGTATTTT
CASSPPRDRRADTQYF
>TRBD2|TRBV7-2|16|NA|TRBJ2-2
TGTGCCAGCAGCTTTGCTGCTGCGGGGGGTACCGGGGAGCTGTTTTTT
CASSFAAAGGTGELFF
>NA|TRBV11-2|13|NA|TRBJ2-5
TGTGCCAGCAGTCCTGCAGGGGGGGAGACCCAGTACTTC
CASSPAGGETQYF
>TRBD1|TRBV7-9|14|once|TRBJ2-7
TGTGCCAGCAGCATTCAACAGGGGGCCTACGAGCAGTACTTC
CASSIQQGAYEQYF
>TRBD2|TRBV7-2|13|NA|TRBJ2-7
TGTGCCAGCAGTCCCCGGGCGGGGGACGAGCAGTACTTC
CASSPRAGDEQYF
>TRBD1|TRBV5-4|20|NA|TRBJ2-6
TGTGCCAGCAGCTTGCCCAGCGGACAGGGCTCCAGCTCTGGGGCCAACGTCCTGACTTTC
CASSLPSGQGSSSGANVLTF
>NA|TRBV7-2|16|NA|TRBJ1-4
TGTGCCAGCAGCTCCCAAACAGGGATAAGTAATGAAAAACTGTTTTTT
CASSSQTGISNEKLFF
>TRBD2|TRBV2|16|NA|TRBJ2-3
TGTGCCAGCAGTGCCCTGACTAGCGGGGGCACAGATACGCAGTATTTT
CASSALTSGGTDTQYF
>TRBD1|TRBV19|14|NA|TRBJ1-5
TGTGCCAGTCTACAGGGGGCCGAGAGTCAGCCCCAGCATTTT
CASLQGAESQPQHF
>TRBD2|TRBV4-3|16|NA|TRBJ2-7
TGCGCCAGCAGCCAAGATGGGACTAGCGGGGTTTACGAGCAGTACTTC
CASSQDGTSGVYEQYF
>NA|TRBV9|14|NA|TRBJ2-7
TGTGCCAGCAGCGTAGGGCTGGGGAGCTACGAGCAGTACTTC
CASSVGLGSYEQYF
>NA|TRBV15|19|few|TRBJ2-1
TGTGCCACCAGCGGACTCTTTCCGGCGCACCCGATACCTGGCAATGAGCAGTTCTTC
CATSGLFPAHPIPGNEQFF
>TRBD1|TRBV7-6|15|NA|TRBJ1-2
TGTGCCAGCAGCTTAGAAGCAGGGGGCGCATATGGCTACACCTTC
CASSLEAGGAYGYTF
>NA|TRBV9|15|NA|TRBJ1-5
TGTGCCAGCAGCGTAGATAGTAGTTACAATCAGCCCCAGCATTTT
CASSVDSSYNQPQHF
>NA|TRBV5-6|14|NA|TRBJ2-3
TGTGCCAGCAGCTTGGTTTCGTACACAGATACGCAGTATTTT
CASSLVSYTDTQYF
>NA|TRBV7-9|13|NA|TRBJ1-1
TGTGCCAGCACGATACAGGAGAACACTGAAGCTTTCTTT
CASTIQENTEAFF
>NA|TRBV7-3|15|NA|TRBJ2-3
TGTGCCAGCAGCTCCACGTGGGCCCGCACAGATACGCAGTATTTT
CASSSTWARTDTQYF
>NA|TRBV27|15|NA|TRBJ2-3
TGTGCCAGCAGTTTATCGCAGGCTAGCACAGATACGCAGTATTTT
CASSLSQASTDTQYF
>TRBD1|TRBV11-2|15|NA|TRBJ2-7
TGTGCCAGCAGCTTGGCAGGGGGCCGAATCTACGAGCAGTACTTC
CASSLAGGRIYEQYF
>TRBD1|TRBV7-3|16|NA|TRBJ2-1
TGTGCCAGCAGCTTATTGGGACAGGCCTTATACAATGAGCAGTTCTTC
CASSLLGQALYNEQFF
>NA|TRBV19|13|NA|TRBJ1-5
TGTGCCAGTAGTGGGCATTTCTTTCAGCCCCAGCATTTT
CASSGHFFQPQHF